The clone carrying this T cell receptor (beta chain) was detected only a few times. Its antigen is still unknown. For the second PCR, which ran for roughly 6 to 11 cycles, a sample-barcoded 5' primer and a J-beta primer mix were used. TCRdb independently ran MiXCR on the 5' RACE reads; one entry per CDR3 protein. The data contain over 600,000 distinct CDR3 sequences, around three fifths of them singletons. The sample comes from a study of blood T cells in healthy people across ages. Findings and limits, study-wide: Measured against age, TCR beta diversity per million T cells decreased in a roughly linear manner.

This CDR3 spans 14 amino acids. V gave up 0 bases and J gave up 8 bases, with 11 bases separating them. CDR1 is MGHDK, CDR2 SYGVNS, per germline. The chain combines TRBV25-1 with TRBJ2-1, with no clear D. Sequencing was done on a sample of blood. The receptor's source is a man in his forties in good health. The CDR3 reads CASSEYNPEYEQFF. In nucleotides, the CDR3 is TGTGCCAGCAGTGAATACAACCCCGAATATGAGCAGTTCTTC.